The rows below give T cell receptor beta chains drawn from one sample of a study of graft-versus-host responses after intestinal transplantation. Their target antigens are unknown. Here immunoSEQ multiplex PCR was the method, and the copy in TCRdb shows in-frame clones only, minus some. The table records tens of thousands of clones, 94% of them present only once. Specimen: unstimulated CD4+ T cells sorted from spleen or lymph node cells, collected before transplant. These receptors came from a human donor who was the organ donor for an intestinal transplant. The CDR3 runs from the conserved cysteine through the conserved F or W. Each record gives: CDR3 DNA, CDR3 protein, V gene, CDR3 length, D gene, clone size, J gene. A D gene is named only where the DNA matches it firmly. The size entry is marked missing in some rows and otherwise reads once, few, many or a size class.

CDR3nt: TGTGCCAGTAGTATCCAGGAGGGGGCGCCGGGCTACACCTTC
CDR3aa: CASSIQEGAPGYTF
v_gene: TRBV19
len: 14
d_gene: TRBD1
abundance: NA
j_gene: TRBJ1-2

CDR3nt: TGCGCCAGCAGTGAGTTTACAGGTAGAGGCTACACCTTC
CDR3aa: CASSEFTGRGYTF
v_gene: TRBV10-1
len: 13
d_gene: NA
abundance: NA
j_gene: TRBJ1-2

CDR3nt: TGTGCCAGCAGCCAAGAAGTCGGAGGGGCAGAGACCCAGTACTTC
CDR3aa: CASSQEVGGAETQYF
v_gene: TRBV4-2
len: 15
d_gene: NA
abundance: NA
j_gene: TRBJ2-5

CDR3nt: TGTGCCAGCAGTTTAACAGGCAGTCCAGTCCACGAGCAGTACTTC
CDR3aa: CASSLTGSPVHEQYF
v_gene: TRBV28
len: 15
d_gene: NA
abundance: NA
j_gene: TRBJ2-7

CDR3nt: TGTGCCAGCAGCCGCGGACAGGGCTCTGGCTACACCTTC
CDR3aa: CASSRGQGSGYTF
v_gene: TRBV7-9
len: 13
d_gene: TRBD1
abundance: NA
j_gene: TRBJ1-2

CDR3nt: TGTGCCAGCAGCCCAGGACTAGTCCACGAGCAGTACTTC
CDR3aa: CASSPGLVHEQYF
v_gene: TRBV7-2
len: 13
d_gene: TRBD2
abundance: once
j_gene: TRBJ2-7

CDR3nt: TGTGCCAGTAGTATAGATATGGCAGGGGGCAATGGCTACACCTTC
CDR3aa: CASSIDMAGGNGYTF
v_gene: TRBV19
len: 15
d_gene: TRBD1
abundance: NA
j_gene: TRBJ1-2

CDR3nt: TGTGCCAGCAGTGGGACAGGGGGCATTGGCTATGGCTACACCTTC
CDR3aa: CASSGTGGIGYGYTF
v_gene: TRBV2
len: 15
d_gene: TRBD1
abundance: NA
j_gene: TRBJ1-2

CDR3nt: TGTGCCAGCAGGGAGGGTTATTCGTTCGGCGAGCAGTACTTC
CDR3aa: CASREGYSFGEQYF
v_gene: TRBV6-1
len: 14
d_gene: NA
abundance: NA
j_gene: TRBJ2-7

CDR3nt: TGTGCCAGCAGTGATCTGGGGTATAGCAATCAGCCCCAGCATTTT
CDR3aa: CASSDLGYSNQPQHF
v_gene: TRBV6-1
len: 15
d_gene: NA
abundance: NA
j_gene: TRBJ1-5

CDR3nt: TGTGCCAGCAGTTACTCGCCGGGGGTACAAGAGACCCAGTACTTC
CDR3aa: CASSYSPGVQETQYF
v_gene: TRBV6-5
len: 15
d_gene: NA
abundance: few
j_gene: TRBJ2-5

CDR3nt: TGCGCCAGCAGACAGAACCCTGCCGGGACAGGGGGTTCACCCCTCCACTTT
CDR3aa: CASRQNPAGTGGSPLHF
v_gene: TRBV5-1
len: 17
d_gene: TRBD1
abundance: NA
j_gene: TRBJ1-6

CDR3nt: TGTGCCAGCATGGGATTCCAGGGCGGCAATCAGCCCCAGCATTTT
CDR3aa: CASMGFQGGNQPQHF
v_gene: TRBV2
len: 15
d_gene: NA
abundance: NA
j_gene: TRBJ1-5

CDR3nt: TGTGCCAGCAGCGACAGGTATGGCTACACCTTC
CDR3aa: CASSDRYGYTF
v_gene: TRBV28
len: 11
d_gene: NA
abundance: NA
j_gene: TRBJ1-2

CDR3nt: TGTGCCATCAGTGAACAGAGAGAAGCTTTCTTT
CDR3aa: CAISEQREAFF
v_gene: TRBV10-3
len: 11
d_gene: NA
abundance: few
j_gene: TRBJ1-1

CDR3nt: TGTGCCAGCAGTGCCGGCTTGAGGGGCTACACCTTC
CDR3aa: CASSAGLRGYTF
v_gene: TRBV6-6
len: 12
d_gene: NA
abundance: NA
j_gene: TRBJ1-2

CDR3nt: TGTGCCAGCAGCTCCGGCAGGGTTACCGGGGAGCTGTTTTTT
CDR3aa: CASSSGRVTGELFF
v_gene: TRBV11-3
len: 14
d_gene: NA
abundance: NA
j_gene: TRBJ2-2

CDR3nt: TGTGCCAGCAGTTTATTTCAGGGGCTAATGAACACTGAAGCTTTCTTT
CDR3aa: CASSLFQGLMNTEAFF
v_gene: TRBV28
len: 16
d_gene: NA
abundance: NA
j_gene: TRBJ1-1

CDR3nt: TGTGCCAGCATACGGCGGGGGCTCGACGAGCAGTACTTC
CDR3aa: CASIRRGLDEQYF
v_gene: TRBV6-1
len: 13
d_gene: NA
abundance: NA
j_gene: TRBJ2-7

CDR3nt: TGTGCCAGCAGTTTTTTGATAGCCAGGGAAGCTTTCTTT
CDR3aa: CASSFLIAREAFF
v_gene: TRBV28
len: 13
d_gene: NA
abundance: NA
j_gene: TRBJ1-1

CDR3nt: TGTGCCAGCAGCTTTTTTACAGGGTCAAACCTGGGTCGGGAGGCTTTCTTT
CDR3aa: CASSFFTGSNLGREAFF
v_gene: TRBV11-3
len: 17
d_gene: NA
abundance: NA
j_gene: TRBJ1-1

CDR3nt: TGTGCCAGCAGCTCCCGACAGGGGATGAAAGCTTTCTTT
CDR3aa: CASSSRQGMKAFF
v_gene: TRBV7-2
len: 13
d_gene: TRBD1
abundance: once
j_gene: TRBJ1-1

CDR3nt: TGTGCCATCAGTGGGGGGGCCTACGAGCAGTACTTC
CDR3aa: CAISGGAYEQYF
v_gene: TRBV10-3
len: 12
d_gene: NA
abundance: NA
j_gene: TRBJ2-7

CDR3nt: TGCGCCAGCAGCTTGTCTTCAGGGGTCTATGGCTACACCTTC
CDR3aa: CASSLSSGVYGYTF
v_gene: TRBV5-1
len: 14
d_gene: NA
abundance: NA
j_gene: TRBJ1-2

CDR3nt: TGTGCCAGCAGCTTAGGCGGGGGCGCGAGCTCCGTCACAGATACGCAGTATTTT
CDR3aa: CASSLGGGASSVTDTQYF
v_gene: TRBV7-8
len: 18
d_gene: NA
abundance: NA
j_gene: TRBJ2-3

CDR3nt: TGTGCCAGCAGCTTAGGAGTTGCTGGGAAATCCACAGATACGCAGTATTTT
CDR3aa: CASSLGVAGKSTDTQYF
v_gene: TRBV11-3
len: 17
d_gene: NA
abundance: NA
j_gene: TRBJ2-3

CDR3nt: TGTGCCAGCAGTTTAGGAGGGGGTCACTACAATGAGCAGTTCTTC
CDR3aa: CASSLGGGHYNEQFF
v_gene: TRBV28
len: 15
d_gene: NA
abundance: NA
j_gene: TRBJ2-1

CDR3nt: TGTGCCACCCACCTTCCGGGACTAGCGGGGGGGCCCGCTAGCACAGATACGCAGTATTTT
CDR3aa: CATHLPGLAGGPASTDTQYF
v_gene: TRBV28
len: 20
d_gene: TRBD2
abundance: once
j_gene: TRBJ2-3

CDR3nt: TGTGCCAGCAGTTCCGGGTATAGCAATCAGCCCCAGCATTTT
CDR3aa: CASSSGYSNQPQHF
v_gene: TRBV6-5
len: 14
d_gene: NA
abundance: NA
j_gene: TRBJ1-5

CDR3nt: TGTGCCAGCAGCCTACTCGATAAGACCGTACAGTACTTC
CDR3aa: CASSLLDKTVQYF
v_gene: TRBV28
len: 13
d_gene: NA
abundance: NA
j_gene: TRBJ2-7

CDR3nt: TGTGCCAGCAGCGTACGCCCCACGGGGTCCAGCTACAATGAGCAGTTCTTC
CDR3aa: CASSVRPTGSSYNEQFF
v_gene: TRBV9
len: 17
d_gene: NA
abundance: NA
j_gene: TRBJ2-1

CDR3nt: TGCGCCAGCAGCCAACCACTCGGGACAGGGGGTTCCGCAGATACGCAGTATTTT
CDR3aa: CASSQPLGTGGSADTQYF
v_gene: TRBV4-1
len: 18
d_gene: TRBD1
abundance: NA
j_gene: TRBJ2-3

CDR3nt: TGCGCCAGCAGCTTTGGTGGGGGGGGCGAGCAGTACTTC
CDR3aa: CASSFGGGGEQYF
v_gene: TRBV5-1
len: 13
d_gene: TRBD2
abundance: NA
j_gene: TRBJ2-7

CDR3nt: TGTGCCAGCAGCACCCTGAGACCGTGGAGTGGGAACACCGGGGAGCTGTTTTTT
CDR3aa: CASSTLRPWSGNTGELFF
v_gene: TRBV7-2
len: 18
d_gene: NA
abundance: NA
j_gene: TRBJ2-2

CDR3nt: TGCGCCAGCAGCCAACCGGCAGGGAACTATGGCTACACCTTC
CDR3aa: CASSQPAGNYGYTF
v_gene: TRBV4-1
len: 14
d_gene: NA
abundance: NA
j_gene: TRBJ1-2

CDR3nt: TGTGCCAGCAGCTCCGGGACAGGCCAAGTCCCGACTTTT
CDR3aa: CASSSGTGQVPTF
v_gene: TRBV7-9
len: 13
d_gene: TRBD1
abundance: NA
j_gene: TRBJ1-4

CDR3nt: TGTGCCAGCAGCACCGACAGGGAACGGTCCTACGAGCAGTACTTC
CDR3aa: CASSTDRERSYEQYF
v_gene: TRBV7-9
len: 15
d_gene: TRBD1
abundance: NA
j_gene: TRBJ2-7

CDR3nt: TGTGCCAGCAGTTTGTGGCCGGGGACCATGAACACTGAAGCTTTCTTT
CDR3aa: CASSLWPGTMNTEAFF
v_gene: TRBV27
len: 16
d_gene: NA
abundance: NA
j_gene: TRBJ1-1

CDR3nt: TGTGCCAGCAGTTTATCGGGGGGACAGGGAGGTTCACCCCTCCACTTT
CDR3aa: CASSLSGGQGGSPLHF
v_gene: TRBV27
len: 16
d_gene: TRBD1
abundance: NA
j_gene: TRBJ1-6

CDR3nt: TGTGCCAGCAGCTTAGCGTACATTCAGTACTTC
CDR3aa: CASSLAYIQYF
v_gene: TRBV11-2
len: 11
d_gene: NA
abundance: NA
j_gene: TRBJ2-4

CDR3nt: TGTGCCAGCAGCCGTCTGGGGGGCAATGAGCAGTTCTTC
CDR3aa: CASSRLGGNEQFF
v_gene: TRBV7-9
len: 13
d_gene: NA
abundance: NA
j_gene: TRBJ2-1

CDR3nt: TGTGCCAGCAGCTTCGGGACCGCCTCCGAAGAGACCCAGTACTTC
CDR3aa: CASSFGTASEETQYF
v_gene: TRBV7-6
len: 15
d_gene: NA
abundance: NA
j_gene: TRBJ2-5

CDR3nt: TGTGCCAGCAGTTATAGCGGGGGGACTTCCTACGAGCAGTACTTC
CDR3aa: CASSYSGGTSYEQYF
v_gene: TRBV28
len: 15
d_gene: TRBD2
abundance: NA
j_gene: TRBJ2-7

CDR3nt: TGTGCCAGCAGCTCACGTGGAGCAACTAATGAAAAACTGTTTTTT
CDR3aa: CASSSRGATNEKLFF
v_gene: TRBV7-2
len: 15
d_gene: NA
abundance: NA
j_gene: TRBJ1-4

CDR3nt: TGTGCCAGCAGTTCACGACTAGCGGGGGCCTTCGTCTCTGGGGCCAACGTCCTGACTTTC
CDR3aa: CASSSRLAGAFVSGANVLTF
v_gene: TRBV27
len: 20
d_gene: TRBD2
abundance: NA
j_gene: TRBJ2-6

CDR3nt: TGTGCCAGCAGCATTCAGGGCCGTGTATCTGGAAACACCATATATTTT
CDR3aa: CASSIQGRVSGNTIYF
v_gene: TRBV5-4
len: 16
d_gene: NA
abundance: NA
j_gene: TRBJ1-3

CDR3nt: TGCGCCAGCAGCTTAGGCAGGGACACAGATACGCAGTATTTT
CDR3aa: CASSLGRDTDTQYF
v_gene: TRBV5-1
len: 14
d_gene: NA
abundance: NA
j_gene: TRBJ2-3

CDR3nt: TGTGCCAGCAGTCGAAGGCTAGCGGGGGGGACCTACGAGCAGTACTTC
CDR3aa: CASSRRLAGGTYEQYF
v_gene: TRBV28
len: 16
d_gene: TRBD2
abundance: NA
j_gene: TRBJ2-7

CDR3nt: TGTGCCAGCAGTGGAACAGGCCCCAGCTCCTACAATGAGCAGTTCTTC
CDR3aa: CASSGTGPSSYNEQFF
v_gene: TRBV6-1
len: 16
d_gene: NA
abundance: NA
j_gene: TRBJ2-1

CDR3nt: TGTGCCAGCAGCCGCTCCGAGATAGCTAACTATGGCTACACCTTC
CDR3aa: CASSRSEIANYGYTF
v_gene: TRBV5-4
len: 15
d_gene: NA
abundance: once
j_gene: TRBJ1-2

CDR3nt: TGCGCCAGCAGCTTGGAGCTTAATGAGCAGTTCTTC
CDR3aa: CASSLELNEQFF
v_gene: TRBV5-1
len: 12
d_gene: NA
abundance: NA
j_gene: TRBJ2-1

CDR3nt: TGTGCCAGCAGCCTAGACGGACAGCTGAGTGGCTACACCTTC
CDR3aa: CASSLDGQLSGYTF
v_gene: TRBV6-5
len: 14
d_gene: NA
abundance: NA
j_gene: TRBJ1-2

CDR3nt: TGTGCCAGCAGCTTGGGGTCGGGACCACCCACAGATACGCAGTATTTT
CDR3aa: CASSLGSGPPTDTQYF
v_gene: TRBV5-8
len: 16
d_gene: NA
abundance: NA
j_gene: TRBJ2-3

CDR3nt: TGTGCCACCAGTAAGCGGCAGGGTCCCTACGAGCAGTACTTC
CDR3aa: CATSKRQGPYEQYF
v_gene: TRBV15
len: 14
d_gene: NA
abundance: NA
j_gene: TRBJ2-7